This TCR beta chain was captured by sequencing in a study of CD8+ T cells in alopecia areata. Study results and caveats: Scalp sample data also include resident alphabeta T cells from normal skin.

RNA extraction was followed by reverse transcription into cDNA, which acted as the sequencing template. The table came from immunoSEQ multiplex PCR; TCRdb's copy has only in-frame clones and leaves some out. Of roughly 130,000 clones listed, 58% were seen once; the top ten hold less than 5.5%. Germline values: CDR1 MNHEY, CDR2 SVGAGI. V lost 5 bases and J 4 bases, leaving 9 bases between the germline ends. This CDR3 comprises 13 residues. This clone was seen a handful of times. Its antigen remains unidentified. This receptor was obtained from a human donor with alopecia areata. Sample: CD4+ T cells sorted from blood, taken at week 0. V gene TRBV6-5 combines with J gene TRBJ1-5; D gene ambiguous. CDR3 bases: TGTGCCAGCAGTCAGGACGGTAATCAGCCCCAGCATTTT. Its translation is CASSQDGNQPQHF.